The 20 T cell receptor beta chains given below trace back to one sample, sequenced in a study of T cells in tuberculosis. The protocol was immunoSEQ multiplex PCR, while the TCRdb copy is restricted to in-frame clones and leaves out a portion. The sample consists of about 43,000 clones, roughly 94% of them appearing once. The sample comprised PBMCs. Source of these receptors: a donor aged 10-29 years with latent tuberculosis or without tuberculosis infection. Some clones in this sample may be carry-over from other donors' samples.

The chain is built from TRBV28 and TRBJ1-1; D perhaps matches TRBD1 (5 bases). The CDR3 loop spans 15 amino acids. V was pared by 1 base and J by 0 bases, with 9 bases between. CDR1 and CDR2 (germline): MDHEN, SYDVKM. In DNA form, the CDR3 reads TGTGCCAGCAGTTTATATCAGGGTGTGAACACTGAAGCTTTCTTT. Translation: CASSLYQGVNTEAFF.

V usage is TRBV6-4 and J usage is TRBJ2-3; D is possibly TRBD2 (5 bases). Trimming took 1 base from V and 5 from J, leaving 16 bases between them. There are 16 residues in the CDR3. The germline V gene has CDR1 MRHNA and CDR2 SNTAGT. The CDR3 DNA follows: TGTGCCAGCAGTGACTTGAATAGTAGAGGGATAGATACGCAGTATTTT. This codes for CASSDLNSRGIDTQYF.

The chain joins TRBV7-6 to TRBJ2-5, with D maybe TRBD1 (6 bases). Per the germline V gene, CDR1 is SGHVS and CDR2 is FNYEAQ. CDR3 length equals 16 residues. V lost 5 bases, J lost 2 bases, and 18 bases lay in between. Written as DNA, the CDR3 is TGTGCCAGCAGCCCAGGTTTCGGGACACGGCAAGAGACCCAGTACTTC. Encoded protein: CASSPGFGTRQETQYF.

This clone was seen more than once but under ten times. In nucleotides, the CDR3 is TGTGCCATCAGTGAGTCAGGGGATGACTATGGCTACACCTTC. It codes for CAISESGDDYGYTF. This chain links TRBV10-3 with TRBJ1-2; D possibly corresponds to TRBD1 (5 bases). Germline-derived CDR1 and CDR2 are ENHRY and SYGVKD. The CDR3 is made up of 14 amino acids. V was clipped by 0 bases and J by 3 bases, with 8 bases between them.

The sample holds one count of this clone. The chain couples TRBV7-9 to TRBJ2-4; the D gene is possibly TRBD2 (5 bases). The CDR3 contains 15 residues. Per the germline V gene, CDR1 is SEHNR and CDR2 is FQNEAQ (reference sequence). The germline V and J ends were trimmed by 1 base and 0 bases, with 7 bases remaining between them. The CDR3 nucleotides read TGTGCCAGCAGCTTAGACGGACTAGCCAAAAACATTCAGTACTTC. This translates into CASSLDGLAKNIQYF.

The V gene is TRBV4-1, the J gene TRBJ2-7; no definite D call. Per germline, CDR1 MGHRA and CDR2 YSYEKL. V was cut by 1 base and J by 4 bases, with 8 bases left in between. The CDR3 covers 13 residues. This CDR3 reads CASSQARYYEQYF. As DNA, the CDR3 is TGCGCCAGCAGCCAAGCACGGTATTACGAGCAGTACTTC.

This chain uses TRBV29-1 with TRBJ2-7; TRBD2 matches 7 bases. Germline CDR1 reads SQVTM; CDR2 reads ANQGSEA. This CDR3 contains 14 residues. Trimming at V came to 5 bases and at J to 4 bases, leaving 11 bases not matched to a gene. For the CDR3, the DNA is TGCAGCGTTAGTCCCCGGCAGGGAGGGTACGAGCAGTACTTC. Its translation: CSVSPRQGGYEQYF.

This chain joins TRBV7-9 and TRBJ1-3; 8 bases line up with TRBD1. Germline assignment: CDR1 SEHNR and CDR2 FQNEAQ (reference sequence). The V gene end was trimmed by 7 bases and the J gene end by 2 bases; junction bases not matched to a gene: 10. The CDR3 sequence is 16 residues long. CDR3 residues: CASTLGTGLTGNTIYF. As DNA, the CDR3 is TGTGCCAGCACCTTGGGGACAGGTCTAACTGGAAACACCATATATTTT.

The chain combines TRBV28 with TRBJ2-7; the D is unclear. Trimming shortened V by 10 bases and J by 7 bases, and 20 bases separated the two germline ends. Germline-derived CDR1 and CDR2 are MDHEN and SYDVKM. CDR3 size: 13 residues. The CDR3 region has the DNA TGTGCCATCGACTCCGAGCATTATGAGGAGCAGTACTTC. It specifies CAIDSEHYEEQYF. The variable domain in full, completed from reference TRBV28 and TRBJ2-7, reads DVKVTQSSRYLVKRTGEKVFLECVQDMDHENMFWYRQDPGLGLRLIYFSYDVKMKEKGDIPEGYSVSREKKERFSLILESASTNQTSMYLCAIDSEHYEEQYFGPGTRLTVT.

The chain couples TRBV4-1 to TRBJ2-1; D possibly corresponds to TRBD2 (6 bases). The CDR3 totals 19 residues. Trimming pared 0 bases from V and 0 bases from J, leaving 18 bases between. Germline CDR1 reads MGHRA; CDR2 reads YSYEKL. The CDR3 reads CASSQEGSGVLSSYNEQFF. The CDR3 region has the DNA TGCGCCAGCAGCCAAGAAGGGTCGGGAGTATTAAGCTCCTACAATGAGCAGTTCTTC.

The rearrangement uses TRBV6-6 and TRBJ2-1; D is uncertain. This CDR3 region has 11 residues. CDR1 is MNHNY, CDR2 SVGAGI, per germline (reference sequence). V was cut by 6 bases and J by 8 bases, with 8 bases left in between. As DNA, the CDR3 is TGTGCCAGCAGGATAGGAGATGAGCAGTTCTTC. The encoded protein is CASRIGDEQFF.

CDR3 sequence reads: CASSVGRRIGTGGRTGELFF. The DNA of the CDR3 is TGTGCCAGCAGCGTAGGTAGACGAATTGGGACAGGGGGAAGAACCGGGGAGCTGTTTTTT. The chain has TRBV9 and TRBJ2-2; the match to TRBD1 covers 11 bases. The junction had 15 bases not matched to a gene; V was cut back by 0 bases and J by 5 bases. CDR3 size: 20 residues. Germline values: CDR1 SGDLS, CDR2 YYNGEE. The complete variable domain, with remaining parts taken from reference TRBV9 and TRBJ2-2, reads DSGVTQTPKHLITATGQRVTLRCSPRSGDLSVYWYQQSLDQGLQFLIQYYNGEERAKGNILERFSAQQFPDLHSELNLSSLELGDSALYFCASSVGRRIGTGGRTGELFFGEGSRLTVL.

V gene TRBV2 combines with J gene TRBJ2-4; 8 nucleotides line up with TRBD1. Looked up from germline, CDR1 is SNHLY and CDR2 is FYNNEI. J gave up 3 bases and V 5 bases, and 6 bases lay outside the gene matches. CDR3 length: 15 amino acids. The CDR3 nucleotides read TGTGCCAGCAGTACGGACAGGGCTGGCAAAAACATTCAGTACTTC. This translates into CASSTDRAGKNIQYF.

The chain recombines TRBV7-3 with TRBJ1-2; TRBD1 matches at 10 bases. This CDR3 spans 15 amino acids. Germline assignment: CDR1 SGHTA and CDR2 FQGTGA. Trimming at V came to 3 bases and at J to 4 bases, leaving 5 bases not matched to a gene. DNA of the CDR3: TGTGCCAGCAGCTTGACAGGGGGCCCTGGCTATGGCTACACCTTC. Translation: CASSLTGGPGYGYTF.

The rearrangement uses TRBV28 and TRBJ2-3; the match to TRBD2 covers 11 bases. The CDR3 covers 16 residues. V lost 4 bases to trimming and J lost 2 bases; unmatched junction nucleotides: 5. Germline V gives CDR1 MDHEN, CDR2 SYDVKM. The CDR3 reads CASSSLAGVSTDTQYF. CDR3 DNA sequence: TGTGCCAGCAGTTCACTAGCGGGAGTTTCCACAGATACGCAGTATTTT.

In DNA form, the CDR3 reads TGTGCCTCATCAAGCCAGGGGGCGGGAGATACGCAGTATTTT. It yields the protein CASSSQGAGDTQYF. This chain links TRBV2 with TRBJ2-3, with 8 bases that match TRBD1. Trimming took 11 bases from V and 5 from J; bases not matched to a gene: 12. CDR1 and CDR2 from the germline V gene are SNHLY and FYNNEI. The CDR3 totals 14 residues. The full variable domain, rest sourced from reference TRBV2 and TRBJ2-3, is EPEVTQTPSHQVTQMGQEVILRCVPISNHLYFYWYRQILGQKVEFLVSFYNNEISEKSEIFDDQFSVERPDGSNFTLKIRSTKLEDSAMYFCASSSQGAGDTQYFGPGTRLTVL.

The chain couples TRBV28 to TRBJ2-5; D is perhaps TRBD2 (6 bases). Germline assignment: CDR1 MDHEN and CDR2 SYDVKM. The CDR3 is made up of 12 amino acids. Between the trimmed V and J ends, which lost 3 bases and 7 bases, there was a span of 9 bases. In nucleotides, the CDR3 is TGTGCCAGCAGTTTCGTGGGGGGGACCCAGTACTTC. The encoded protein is CASSFVGGTQYF. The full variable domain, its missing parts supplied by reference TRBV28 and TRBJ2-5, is DVKVTQSSRYLVKRTGEKVFLECVQDMDHENMFWYRQDPGLGLRLIYFSYDVKMKEKGDIPEGYSVSREKKERFSLILESASTNQTSMYLCASSFVGGTQYFGPGTRLLVL.

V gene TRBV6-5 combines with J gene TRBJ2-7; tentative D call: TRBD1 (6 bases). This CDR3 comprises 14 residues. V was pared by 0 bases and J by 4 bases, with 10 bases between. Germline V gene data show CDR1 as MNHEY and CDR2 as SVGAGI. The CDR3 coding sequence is TGTGCCAGCAGTTACTCGACCCAGGGGTACGAGCAGTACTTC. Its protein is CASSYSTQGYEQYF.

The CDR3 here is CASSLGGGKSSYNEQFF. In DNA, the CDR3 is TGTGCCAGCAGCTTAGGGGGGGGAAAGAGCTCCTACAATGAGCAGTTCTTC. This chain uses TRBV7-2 with TRBJ2-1, with 7 bases identical to TRBD2. Germline lookup yields CDR1 SGHTA and CDR2 FQGNSA. The CDR3 is 17 residues long. V lost 1 base and J lost 0; bases outside the gene matches: 6.

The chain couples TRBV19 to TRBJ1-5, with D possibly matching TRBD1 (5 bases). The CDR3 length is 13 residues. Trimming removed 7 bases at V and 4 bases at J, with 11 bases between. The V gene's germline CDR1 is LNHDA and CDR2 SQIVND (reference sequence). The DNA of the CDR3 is TGTGCCAGTACCCCCAGGGTTAATCAGCCCCAGCATTTT. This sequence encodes CASTPRVNQPQHF. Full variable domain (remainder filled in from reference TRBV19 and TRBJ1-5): DGGITQSPKYLFRKEGQNVTLSCEQNLNHDAMYWYRQDPGQGLRLIYYSQIVNDFQKGDIAEGYSVSREKKESFPLTVTSAQKNPTAFYLCASTPRVNQPQHFGDGTRLSIL.